The clone carrying this T cell receptor (beta chain) was found a few times. The sample is drawn from a study of human T cells and chemical hapten exposure. Looking at the study overall: DPC at 2% was the sensitizing agent, placed on approximately 2 cm by approximately 2 cm of upper inner arm skin. Patients' scalps got diphenylcyclopropenone weekly throughout the approximately 24-week study.

Time point indicated: patch test 3, about 24 weeks after DPC sensitization. Treatment of the sample: therapeutic diphenylcyclopropenone sensitization with weekly scalp DPC. Individual cDNA molecules in this library carried unique molecular identifiers. TCRdb called the RACE reads again in MiXCR, with one record for every CDR3 protein. Of approximately 90,000 distinct CDR3 sequences listed, roughly 27% are singletons. This clonotype originated in a man aged 40-50 years with alopecia areata. Some clones in this sample may be carry-over from other donors' samples. This material consisted of whole blood, taken in connection with sensitization to the hapten diphenylcyclopropenone (DPC).

The CDR3 here is CASSQVGTGGREAFF. The CDR3 bases are TGTGCCAGCAGCCAAGTAGGGACAGGGGGCCGCGAAGCTTTCTTT. The V gene is TRBV14, the J gene TRBJ1-1, with 12 bases matching TRBD1. Germline-derived CDR1 and CDR2 are SGHDN and FVKESK. V shed 1 base, J shed 8 bases, and the junction held 5 bases outside the gene matches. This CDR3 has 15 amino acids.